This T cell receptor (beta chain) originates from a study of cytomegalovirus exposure and HLA in healthy donors. The CDR3 has 14 amino acids. Per germline, CDR1 MGHDK and CDR2 SYGVNS. V lost 2 bases, J lost 7 bases, and 4 bases stayed unmatched. The primer mix had 60 Vbeta and 13 Jbeta primers. Profiled with immunoSEQ multiplex PCR; TCRdb holds only in-frame clones, not every one. The top ten hold under 4.5% of the sample, which has roughly 100,000 clones, around 86% seen once. The specimen sequenced was PBMCs. The origin of this receptor is a female donor in good health and CMV-seropositive. The genes are TRBV25-1 and TRBJ2-7; the match to TRBD1 covers 11 bases. The CDR3 DNA reads as TGTGCCAGCAGTGAACCCGGGACAGGGGGAGAGCAGTACTTC. This sequence encodes CASSEPGTGGEQYF.